A selection of T cell receptor beta chains follows, all from one sample in a study of OX40 agonist ivuxolimab in advanced cancers. Repertoires were generated with immunoSEQ multiplex PCR, while TCRdb's copy carries only in-frame clones and drops some. The data hold some 70,000 clones, with roughly 83% observed a single time. The material was CD4+ or CD8+ T cells sorted from blood, obtained in a trial of the OX40 agonist ivuxolimab. These receptor sequences come from an adult with an advanced solid tumor such as melanoma, head and neck, liver or kidney cancer. CDR3s include the opening cysteine and the closing phenylalanine or tryptophan. A D gene is named only where the DNA matches it firmly. Clone size is stated in some rows and not others, as once, few, many or a class when expanded.

CDR3	DNA	size	D	J	V
CASSLSSGNQPQHF	TGTGCCAGCAGTTTATCTTCTGGCAATCAGCCCCAGCATTTT	.	.	TRBJ1-5	TRBV27
CASAWGYEQYF	TGTGCCAGCGCGTGGGGCTACGAGCAGTACTTC	.	.	TRBJ2-7	TRBV6-5
CASGGLAGTDTQYF	TGTGCCAGCGGGGGGCTAGCGGGCACAGATACGCAGTATTTT	.	.	TRBJ2-3	TRBV27
CASSLIPGHYEQYF	TGTGCCAGCAGCTTAATACCGGGACACTACGAGCAGTACTTC	.	.	TRBJ2-7	TRBV7-9
CASSLGEWGVGDTQYF	TGTGCCAGCAGCTTGGGCGAGTGGGGGGTTGGAGATACGCAGTATTTT	.	.	TRBJ2-3	TRBV7-9
CASSTRGGRGTDTQYF	TGTGCCAGCAGCACGCGGGGGGGCCGTGGCACAGATACGCAGTATTTT	.	TRBD2	TRBJ2-3	TRBV7-6
CAWSQTRFSGANVLTF	TGTGCCTGGAGTCAAACACGATTCTCTGGGGCCAACGTCCTGACTTTC	once	.	TRBJ2-6	TRBV30
CASSSQGTIVTDTQYF	TGTGCCAGCAGCTCACAGGGAACAATTGTCACAGATACGCAGTATTTT	.	.	TRBJ2-3	TRBV7-2
CASSVGPEGSPLHF	TGTGCCAGCAGCGTGGGACCCGAGGGTTCACCCCTCCACTTT	few	.	TRBJ1-6	TRBV9
CASSQQGDYGYTF	TGTGCCAGCAGTCAACAAGGAGACTATGGCTACACCTTC	.	.	TRBJ1-2	TRBV6-5
CASSREQGNEQFF	TGTGCCAGCTCACGCGAACAGGGTAATGAGCAGTTCTTC	.	.	TRBJ2-1	TRBV18
CASSLDLGGRTYNEQFF	TGTGCCAGCAGCTTAGATCTGGGGGGACGCACCTACAATGAGCAGTTCTTC	.	.	TRBJ2-1	TRBV11-3
CASIKQGNSYEQYF	TGTGCCAGCATAAAACAGGGAAACTCCTACGAGCAGTACTTC	.	.	TRBJ2-7	TRBV2
CASSLGSRWAGELFF	TGTGCCAGCAGCCTGGGATCGAGATGGGCCGGGGAGCTGTTTTTT	.	.	TRBJ2-2	TRBV7-7
CASSLGGKGNSPLHF	TGCGCCAGCAGCTTGGGGGGGAAGGGTAATTCACCCCTCCACTTT	.	.	TRBJ1-6	TRBV5-1